The present entry profiles one T cell receptor beta chain with its context. Its matching antigen is unknown. Blood genomic DNA input for TRB amplification was about 240-550 ng. Germline V gene sequence: CDR1 DFQATT, CDR2 SNEGSKA (reference sequence). This CDR3 contains 12 residues. The V end was cut by 3 bases, the J end by 6 bases, with 11 bases between. This sample is part of a study of T and B cells in COVID-19 patients. The wider study: Blood was sampled from COVID-19 patients who were either actively infected or recovered. The study, taken as a whole, reports: Highly clonal in active COVID-19, TRB repertoires exceeded healthy-donor diversity and richness at recovery. Early severe-case samples and blood from mildly ill patients during symptoms were in short supply.

BIOMED2 TRB-A/B primer pools were used in multiplex TRB PCR. TCRdb reanalysed the multiplex PCR reads using MiXCR and keeps one entry per CDR3 protein. The sample lists about 14,000 distinct CDR3 sequences, more than 25% occurring once. The chain recombines TRBV20-1 with TRBJ1-2; D uncertain. The sequence came from a human donor who had recovered from COVID-19. Sequenced: blood. The CDR3 DNA reads as TGCAGTGCTAGGGACCTTGAGCATGGCTACACCTTC. Residues: CSARDLEHGYTF.